Shown below are 3 T cell receptor beta chains from a single sample sequenced in a study of T cells after posttransplantation cyclophosphamide. Assay used: immunoSEQ multiplex PCR; TCRdb lists only in-frame clones, some missing. The data list 3,000 to 4,000 clones, none observed once; around 32% falls to the top ten. Cyclophosphamide on days +3 and +4 followed busulfan-fludarabine conditioning and a marrow graft. The sequenced sample was PBMCs, obtained after allogeneic stem cell transplant with posttransplant cyclophosphamide. All receptors come from a male patient between 25 and 40 years old who received an allogeneic stem cell transplant from a related donor, was CMV-positive, and had acute GVHD only. The T cells may come from the graft donor.

This clone is labeled medium-sized. The V call is TRBV11-2, the J call TRBJ2-1, with TRBD2 matching 10 bases. Losses at the gene ends were 4 bases for V and 4 bases for J; bases not matched to a gene: 1. The germline V gene has CDR1 SGHAT and CDR2 FQNNGV. CDR3 length: 14 amino acids. The CDR3 here is CASSSGLAYNEQFF. The DNA for the CDR3 is TGTGCCAGCAGCTCGGGACTAGCGTACAATGAGCAGTTCTTC.

This clone counts as medium-sized. This chain links TRBV7-2 with TRBJ1-3; D is possibly TRBD1 (6 bases). CDR1 SGHTA and CDR2 FQGNSA come from the germline V gene. Trimming took 5 bases from V and 0 from J, leaving 11 bases between them. The length of the CDR3 is 15 residues. In DNA, the CDR3 is TGTGCCAGCAGCCGACAGGTGACCTCTGGAAACACCATATATTTT. The encoded protein is CASSRQVTSGNTIYF.

This clone is medium-sized within its sample. This chain connects TRBV30 to TRBJ1-3, with D possibly matching TRBD1 (5 bases). The CDR3 sequence is 17 residues long. CDR1 and CDR2 (germline): GTSNPN, SVGIG (reference sequence). V was pared by 1 base and J by 1 base, with 17 bases between. This chain's CDR3 is CAWSDFQGPRSGNTIYF. The CDR3 nucleotides are TGTGCCTGGAGTGACTTTCAGGGCCCTAGATCTGGAAACACCATATATTTT.